This T cell receptor (beta chain) was profiled in a study of OX40 agonist ivuxolimab in advanced cancers. Study as a whole: Those treated in dose escalation had hepatocellular carcinoma, melanoma, renal cell cancer or head and neck cancer.

The assay was immunoSEQ multiplex PCR, and TCRdb's table has in-frame clones only and misses some. The sample contains about 28,000 clones, approximately 84% of which appear only once. Study-wide results and caveats: Clonal expansion from baseline to week 6 occurred in both CD4+ and CD8+ T cells. Low clonal expansion, among the lowest seen, marked partial responders at 0.1-3.0 mg/kg.

Of note for this clone: Its target is not known.

In germline, CDR1 is MNHEY, CDR2 SVGAGI. The CDR3 has 15 amino acids. The J segment lost 2 bases and the V segment lost 5 bases, leaving 5 bases of the junction unmatched. The chain carries TRBV6-5 and TRBJ1-2, with 10 nucleotides matching TRBD1. The TCR originated in an adult with an advanced solid tumor such as melanoma, head and neck, liver or kidney cancer. The input for sequencing was CD4+ or CD8+ T cells sorted from blood, taken in a trial of the OX40 agonist ivuxolimab. Here the CDR3 reads CASSRGQGINYGYTF. For the CDR3, the DNA is TGTGCCAGCAGTAGGGGACAGGGGATCAACTATGGCTACACCTTC.